These T cell receptor beta chains were read from a single sample in a study of T cells after yellow fever vaccination. Each CDR3 protein is one row after TCRdb ran MiXCR on the 5' RACE reads. The data contain roughly 250,000 distinct CDR3 sequences, over 10% of them seen just once; the ten biggest clones take up roughly 0.5%. This sample comprised CD4+ T cells sorted from PBMCs, obtained 45 days after the yellow fever booster vaccination. These receptors were taken from a man in his thirties or forties who received the YFV17D yellow fever vaccine. Each CDR3 is given with its conserved first and last residue. D genes are given only for firm matches. Clone size is shown for a subset of rows, as once, few, many or a class of expanded clone.

size,D,J,V,CDR3,DNA
few,NA,TRBJ1-5,TRBV6-1,CASVIIQGQPQHF,TGTGCCAGCGTCATCATCCAGGGTCAGCCCCAGCATTTT
few,NA,TRBJ2-3,TRBV16,CASSQLHGSSDTQYF,TGTGCCAGCAGCCAACTCCACGGGAGTTCAGATACGCAGTATTTT
NA,NA,TRBJ1-1,TRBV9,CASSVAPKDMNTEAFF,TGTGCCAGCAGCGTAGCTCCCAAGGACATGAACACTGAAGCTTTCTTT
few,NA,TRBJ2-1,TRBV3-1,CASSPTRGYNEQFF,TGTGCCAGCAGCCCCACGAGGGGATACAATGAGCAGTTCTTC
NA,NA,TRBJ1-6,TRBV27,CASSLQGADSPLHF,TGTGCCAGCAGTTTACAGGGAGCGGATTCACCCCTCCACTTT
NA,NA,TRBJ2-2,TRBV7-2,CASSRVLTGELFF,TGTGCCAGCAGTCGTGTTCTCACCGGGGAGCTGTTTTTT
NA,TRBD2,TRBJ2-3,TRBV5-8,CASSFSGRPTDTQYF,TGTGCCAGCAGCTTTAGCGGGAGGCCCACAGATACGCAGTATTTT
NA,TRBD2,TRBJ2-3,TRBV7-2,CASSTRTSGWYF,TGTGCCAGCAGCACCCGGACTAGCGGGTGGTATTTT
NA,NA,TRBJ1-4,TRBV3-1,CASTLQRGEKLFF,TGTGCCAGCACCCTTCAAAGAGGCGAAAAACTGTTTTTT
NA,TRBD1,TRBJ2-7,TRBV6-2/TRBV6-3,CASNPLDRAYEQYF,TGTGCCAGCAACCCCCTGGACAGGGCCTACGAGCAGTACTTC
many,NA,TRBJ2-7,TRBV5-5,CASSLGGQGYEQYF,TGTGCCAGCAGCTTGGGGGGGCAAGGATACGAGCAGTACTTC
NA,NA,TRBJ1-2,TRBV5-5,CASSLDSKYGYTF,TGTGCCAGCAGCCTGGACAGTAAATATGGCTACACCTTC
few,NA,TRBJ2-2,TRBV5-7,CASLRARSPFTGELFF,TGTGCCAGTCTGCGCGCGCGCAGCCCCTTTACCGGGGAGCTGTTTTTT
many,NA,TRBJ1-3,TRBV12-3/TRBV12-4,CASSLHENTIYF,TGTGCCAGCAGTTTACACGAAAACACCATATATTTT
many,NA,TRBJ1-4,TRBV7-9,CASSLAIATNEKLFF,TGTGCCAGCAGCTTAGCGATAGCAACTAATGAAAAACTGTTTTTT
many,NA,TRBJ2-1,TRBV12-3/TRBV12-4,CASSSSPKQFF,TGTGCCAGCAGTTCGTCCCCCAAGCAGTTCTTC
many,NA,TRBJ2-7,TRBV20-1,CSARDVRDAYEQYF,TGCAGTGCTAGAGATGTGAGGGACGCCTACGAGCAGTACTTC
few,TRBD2,TRBJ2-2,TRBV4-3,CASSSGVAGDAGELFF,TGCGCCAGCAGCTCAGGCGTAGCGGGCGATGCCGGGGAGCTGTTTTTT
NA,NA,TRBJ2-1,TRBV11-2,CASSLDVAPSSYNEQFF,TGTGCCAGCAGCTTAGATGTAGCACCGAGCTCCTACAATGAGCAGTTCTTC
NA,NA,TRBJ1-1,TRBV7-2,CASSQGPMGAFF,TGTGCCAGCAGCCAAGGACCGATGGGGGCTTTCTTT
few,TRBD1,TRBJ2-1,TRBV20-1,CSATGGGEQFF,TGCAGTGCTACAGGGGGTGGGGAGCAGTTCTTC
NA,NA,TRBJ2-1,TRBV4-3,CASSQERRSGYNEQFF,TGCGCCAGCAGCCAAGAGAGGCGTTCGGGCTACAATGAGCAGTTCTTC
few,NA,TRBJ2-2,TRBV7-3,CASSFREWVTGELFF,TGTGCCAGCAGCTTCAGGGAATGGGTTACCGGGGAGCTGTTTTTT
few,TRBD2,TRBJ2-1,TRBV10-3,CAIRVAGDYEQFF,TGTGCCATCAGAGTAGCGGGAGATTATGAGCAGTTCTTC
few,NA,TRBJ1-1,TRBV2,CASRGVNGLFAFF,TGTGCCAGCAGGGGAGTTAACGGCCTATTTGCTTTCTTT
NA,NA,TRBJ1-6,TRBV3-1,CASSHGQNNSPLHF,TGTGCCAGCAGCCACGGACAGAATAATTCACCCCTCCACTTT
NA,TRBD1,TRBJ2-1,TRBV23-1,CASLRWDRVDNEQFF,TGCGCCAGCTTACGATGGGACAGGGTGGACAATGAGCAGTTCTTC
NA,TRBD1,TRBJ2-5,TRBV10-3,CAISEQGVGTQYF,TGTGCCATCAGTGAACAGGGGGTGGGGACCCAGTACTTC
NA,NA,TRBJ2-1,TRBV4-3,CASSQDLGWEQFF,TGCGCCAGCAGCCAAGATCTGGGGTGGGAGCAGTTCTTC
few,TRBD2,TRBJ2-1,TRBV5-1,CASSRKRESINEQFF,TGCGCCAGCAGCCGTAAGCGGGAGTCTATTAATGAGCAGTTCTTC
many,TRBD2,TRBJ2-1,TRBV5-1,CASSFSGSSSYNEQFF,TGCGCCAGCAGCTTTAGCGGGTCTAGCTCCTACAATGAGCAGTTCTTC
NA,TRBD2,TRBJ2-3,TRBV4-2,CASSQGSGDTDTQYF,TGTGCCAGCAGCCAAGGGAGCGGGGACACAGATACGCAGTATTTT
few,NA,TRBJ1-4,TRBV18,CASSPATYEKLFF,TGTGCCAGCTCTCCGGCGACATATGAAAAACTGTTTTTT
NA,TRBD2,TRBJ2-2,TRBV11-2,CASSPRRLAGGPDGELFF,TGTGCCAGCAGCCCCAGGCGTCTAGCGGGAGGGCCGGACGGGGAGCTGTTTTTT
few,TRBD2,TRBJ2-1,TRBV7-8,CASSETGLAGGVYNEQFF,TGTGCCAGCAGTGAAACGGGGCTAGCGGGAGGTGTTTACAATGAGCAGTTCTTC